This T cell receptor beta chain comes out of a study of shared clonotypes between healthy human individuals. A CD45RA+ naive subset and a CD45RA-negative memory subset were split from CD4+ cells. Trimming removed 3 bases from V and 2 bases from J, with 13 bases in between. This CDR3 is built from 15 residues. Germline loops: CDR1 SGHAT, CDR2 FQNNGV. Produced via immunoSEQ multiplex PCR; TCRdb's table is partial and in-frame only. The sample has roughly 2.6 million clones; approximately 90% are singletons. This clone was recorded once. Its antigen is not known. Points from the study as a whole: Collection of samples was limited to blood; tissue repertoires likely differ.

This TCR was recovered from a man aged 18 to 29 in good health. The specimen sequenced was naive CD4+ T cells sorted from blood. Subset of the sample: CD45RA+ positively selected. V usage is TRBV11-2 and J usage is TRBJ1-2, with a weak D call TRBD1 (6 bases). The CDR3, as DNA: TGTGCCAGCAGCTTTACTACCGGACAGAACTATGGCTACACCTTC. Translating gives CASSFTTGQNYGYTF.